Each of the 7 T cell receptor beta chains below was sequenced from the same sample in a study of control samples from healthy donors and cancer patients. Libraries were prepared by immunoSEQ multiplex PCR; TCRdb keeps only in-frame clonotypes and omits some of them. The repertoire holds more than 75,000 clones, with approximately 84% as singletons. Sample: PBMCs. The receptors derive from a man in his 70s with lung cancer.

The chain couples TRBV5-4 to TRBJ2-7, with D possibly matching TRBD2 (5 bases). The CDR3 has 14 amino acids. V was trimmed by 2 bases and J by 6 bases, leaving 15 bases between them. Germline CDR1 reads SGHNT; CDR2 reads YYREEE (reference sequence). The CDR3 DNA reads as TGTGCCAGCAGCTTCGACGGACTCGGAGGCGAGCAGTACTTC. Its translation: CASSFDGLGGEQYF.

The V and J genes are TRBV29-1 and TRBJ2-7; D gene uncertain. The germline V and J ends were trimmed by 2 bases and 2 bases, with 4 bases remaining between them. Germline V gene sequence: CDR1 SQVTM, CDR2 ANQGSEA. This CDR3 has 11 amino acids. The CDR3 coding sequence is TGCAGCGTTGAATCGGCCTACGAGCAGTACTTC. Translating it yields CSVESAYEQYF.

In this sample, this clone turned up a few times. This chain connects TRBV30 to TRBJ1-2; no clear D. Between the trimmed V and J ends, which lost 4 bases and 8 bases, there was a span of 8 bases. Germline CDR1 GTSNPN, CDR2 SVGIG (reference sequence). The CDR3 sequence is 10 residues long. CDR3 in DNA: TGTGCCTGGAAGCAGAACGGCTACACCTTC. Residues: CAWKQNGYTF.

This clone was counted ten times or more. The chain uses TRBV9 and TRBJ1-1; the D gene is possibly TRBD1 (5 bases). V was trimmed by 0 bases and J by 0 bases, leaving 9 bases between them. CDR1 is SGDLS, CDR2 YYNGEE, per germline. The CDR3 contains 15 residues. Written as DNA, the CDR3 is TGTGCCAGCAGCGTAGTTAAGGGGATGAACACTGAAGCTTTCTTT. Translated, it gives CASSVVKGMNTEAFF.

This clone is a singleton in its sample. The V call is TRBV13, the J call TRBJ2-7; D is ambiguous. This CDR3 spans 13 amino acids. The V end was cut by 8 bases, the J end by 2 bases, with 13 bases between. CDR1 is PRHDT and CDR2 is FYEKMQ in the germline V gene (reference sequence). Here the CDR3 DNA reads TGTGCCAGCTCGCGGACGGCGGCCTACGAGCAGTACTTC. Translating gives CASSRTAAYEQYF.

This clone was seen just once. The chain couples TRBV7-2 to TRBJ2-1; D may be TRBD2 (6 bases). Per germline, CDR1 SGHTA and CDR2 FQGNSA. Trimming left V 1 base short and J 13 bases short, with 11 bases between. The CDR3 consists of 12 residues. CDR3 in amino acids: CASSLVGGSQFF. The CDR3, as DNA: TGTGCCAGCAGCTTAGTTGGAGGGAGTCAGTTCTTC.

Of note for this clone: One end of the junction varies from germline; a read error may be responsible. This chain connects TRBV9 to TRBJ1-6; 7 positions match TRBD1. CDR1 and CDR2 (germline): SGDLS, YYNGEE. CDR3 size: 15 residues. As DNA, the CDR3 is TGTACCAGCAGCGTAGGGACAGCTAATAATTCACCCCTCCACTTT. Translating gives CTSSVGTANNSPLHF.